These 8 T cell receptor beta chains came from one sample sequenced in a study of T cell responses to AZD1222 COVID-19 vaccine. Sequenced by immunoSEQ multiplex PCR; TCRdb stores in-frame clones only, minus some. Found here are some 150,000 clones, approximately 93% of them singletons; the top ten hold 5% to 5.5%. The specimen was peripheral blood, collected on day 0 of AZD1222 vaccination. These receptors were collected from an adult in good health.

V usage is TRBV3-1 (or the pseudogene TRBV3-2) and J usage is TRBJ2-2; 15 positions match TRBD2. The CDR3 covers 16 residues. Trimming removed 4 bases from V and 4 bases from J; junction bases left unmatched: 1. The germline CDR1 and CDR2 sequences are LGHDT and YNNKEL (reference sequence). CDR3 DNA sequence: TGTGCCAGCAGCCGGGGACTAGCGGGAGGCACCGGGGAGCTGTTTTTT. It is translated as CASSRGLAGGTGELFF.

The gene calls are TRBV28 and TRBJ2-3; maybe TRBD2 (6 bases). Germline lookup yields CDR1 MDHEN and CDR2 SYDVKM. CDR3 size: 14 residues. Deletions cut 4 bases from V and 1 base from J, with 9 bases between. The CDR3 DNA follows: TGTGCCAGCAGTTGGGAGGTTGGCACAGATACGCAGTATTTT. Protein sequence: CASSWEVGTDTQYF. The full variable domain, in which reference TRBV28 and TRBJ2-3 provide the parts outside the CDR3, is DVKVTQSSRYLVKRTGEKVFLECVQDMDHENMFWYRQDPGLGLRLIYFSYDVKMKEKGDIPEGYSVSREKKERFSLILESASTNQTSMYLCASSWEVGTDTQYFGPGTRLTVL.

The V and J genes are TRBV12-3 or TRBV12-4 and TRBJ1-3; D uncertain. Deletions cut 3 bases from V and 6 bases from J, with 9 bases between. The CDR3 has 13 residues. CDR3 DNA sequence: TGTGCCAGCAGTTTGTACGCAGAAAACACCATATATTTT. It yields the protein CASSLYAENTIYF.

The J gene is TRBJ2-5, the V gene TRBV5-1; 11 bases match TRBD1. The V and J ends lost 3 bases and 7 bases, in that order; junction bases with no gene match: 2. The germline V gene encodes CDR1 SGHRS and CDR2 YFSETQ. The CDR3 contains 13 residues. This CDR3 is CASSSGTGGTQYF. In nucleotides, the CDR3 is TGCGCCAGCAGCTCCGGGACAGGGGGGACCCAGTACTTC.

This chain connects TRBV5-1 to TRBJ1-2; TRBD1 aligns across 7 bases. The CDR3 extends over 15 amino acids. Germline CDR1 and CDR2: SGHRS and YFSETQ. Trimming removed 0 bases from V and 2 bases from J; junction bases left unmatched: 4. CDR3 DNA sequence: TGCGCCAGCAGCTTGGTAGGACAGGTGAACTATGGCTACACCTTC. This gives the protein CASSLVGQVNYGYTF.

The chain uses TRBV5-1 and TRBJ1-2, with TRBD1 matching over 9 bases. The V and J ends lost 4 bases and 0 bases, in that order; junction bases with no gene match: 13. Germline values: CDR1 SGHRS, CDR2 YFSETQ. The CDR3 is 18 residues long. The CDR3 nucleotides are TGCGCCAGCAGCCCGGGGACAGGGCTTACTACTACTAACTATGGCTACACCTTC. It encodes CASSPGTGLTTTNYGYTF.

This sequence joins TRBV3-1 (or the pseudogene TRBV3-2) and TRBJ2-5, with 7 bases that match TRBD1. The CDR3 runs to 16 residues. CDR1 is LGHDT, CDR2 YNNKEL, per germline (reference sequence). The ends lost 0 bases at V and 1 base at J; junction bases unmatched: 5. CDR3 sequence: CASSQEGPGGQETQYF. CDR3 DNA sequence: TGTGCCAGCAGCCAAGAAGGGCCAGGGGGCCAAGAGACCCAGTACTTC.

V gene TRBV6-2 or TRBV6-3 combines with J gene TRBJ2-1; 12 bases line up with TRBD2. The CDR3 sequence is 17 residues long. Germline loops: CDR1 MNHEY, CDR2 SVGEGT. Trimming took 4 bases from V and 2 from J; bases not matched to a gene: 6. This CDR3 reads CASSSTTSGRTYNEQFF. The CDR3 DNA follows: TGTGCCAGCAGTTCCACGACTAGCGGGAGAACCTACAATGAGCAGTTCTTC.